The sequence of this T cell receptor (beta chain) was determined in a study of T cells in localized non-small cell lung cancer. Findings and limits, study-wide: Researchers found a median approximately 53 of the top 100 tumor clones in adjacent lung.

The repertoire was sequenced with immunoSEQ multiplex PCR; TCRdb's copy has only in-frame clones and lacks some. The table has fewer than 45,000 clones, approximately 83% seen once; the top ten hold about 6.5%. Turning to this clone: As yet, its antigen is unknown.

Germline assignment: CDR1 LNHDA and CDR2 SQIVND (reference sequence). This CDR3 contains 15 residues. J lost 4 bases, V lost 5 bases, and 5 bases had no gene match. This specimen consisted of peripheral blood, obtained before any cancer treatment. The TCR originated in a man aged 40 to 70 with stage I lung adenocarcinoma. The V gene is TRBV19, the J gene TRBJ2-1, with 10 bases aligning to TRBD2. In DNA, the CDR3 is TGTGCCAGTAGTCCTAGCGGGAGATTATACAATGAGCAGTTCTTC. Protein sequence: CASSPSGRLYNEQFF.